The 27 T cell receptor beta chains listed next were all sequenced from one sample in a study of PD-1 blockade in classical Hodgkin lymphoma. Each patient's relapse followed autologous stem cell transplantation, and brentuximab vedotin exposure varied. Assay: immunoSEQ multiplex PCR; the TCRdb copy retains only in-frame clones and omits some. The sample includes 20,000 to 25,000 clones, about 71% of them seen just once. The sequencing here drew on peripheral blood mononuclear cells (PBMCs), taken at baseline. These receptors came from a human donor with classical Hodgkin lymphoma.

This chain joins TRBV5-4 and TRBJ2-5; D might be TRBD1 or TRBD2, each matching 6 bases. Trimming took 4 bases from V and 5 from J, leaving 30 bases between them. The CDR3 length is 19 residues. Germline V lookup: CDR1 SGHNT, CDR2 YYREEE (reference sequence). CDR3 coding DNA: TGTGCCAGCAGCCCGGTTCGGCCTGGGGGGCGGTCGATGGTGGAGACCCAGTACTTC. Encoded protein: CASSPVRPGGRSMVETQYF.

The genes are TRBV7-9 and TRBJ2-7, with a possible D match to TRBD2 (6 bases). V lost 3 bases and J 4 bases, leaving 7 bases between the germline ends. The CDR3 is 12 residues long. Germline V gene sequence: CDR1 SEHNR, CDR2 FQNEAQ (reference sequence). CDR3 nucleotides: TGTGCCAGCAGCTTCCGGGAGTACGAGCAGTACTTC. Translation gives CASSFREYEQYF.

The table lists this clone with a few counts. The chain couples TRBV27 to TRBJ1-5; D not certain. Deletions cut 6 bases from V and 5 bases from J, with 11 bases between. This CDR3 comprises 13 residues. Germline assignment: CDR1 MNHEY and CDR2 SMNVEV (reference sequence). The CDR3 DNA reads as TGTGCCAGCAGGGACTCGGTGGATCAGCCCCAGCATTTT. It yields the protein CASRDSVDQPQHF.

The chain has TRBV28 and TRBJ2-7; 9 bases map to TRBD1. Germline trimming cut 5 bases from V and 5 bases from J; bases unmatched to any gene: 7. In germline, CDR1 is MDHEN, CDR2 SYDVKM. The CDR3 is made up of 14 amino acids. The CDR3 region has the DNA TGTGCCAGCAGTACCTATACAGGGGGCAACGAGCAGTACGTC. Its protein product is CASSTYTGGNEQYV.

The chain couples TRBV5-4 to TRBJ2-3; unclear D gene. Trimming removed 0 bases from V and 2 bases from J, with 1 base in between. The CDR3 totals 12 residues. The germline CDR1 and CDR2 sequences are SGHNT and YYREEE (reference sequence). The CDR3, as DNA: TGTGCCAGCAGCTTGGACACAGATACGCAGTATTTT. It translates to CASSLDTDTQYF.

The chain joins TRBV5-1 to TRBJ2-3; D call uncertain. Germline V gene data show CDR1 as SGHRS and CDR2 as YFSETQ. CDR3 length: 12 residues. V lost 4 bases, J lost 2 bases, and 5 bases lay in between. CDR3: CASSLNTDTQYF. CDR3 sequence (DNA): TGCGCCAGCAGCCTAAACACAGATACGCAGTATTTT.

Comments on this clone: At one end the junction does not follow the germline gene, possibly because of a read error. This chain links TRBV7-6 with TRBJ1-2; no definite D call. Germline CDR1 SGHVS, CDR2 FNYEAQ. The CDR3 sequence is 13 residues long. The CDR3: CASSQAHPKDYTF. In nucleotides, the CDR3 is TGCGCCAGCAGCCAAGCGCACCCCAAGGACTACACCTTC.

V usage is TRBV5-1 and J usage is TRBJ1-6; D gene uncertain. The length of the CDR3 is 14 residues. The germline CDR1 and CDR2 sequences are SGHRS and YFSETQ. V lost 4 bases, J lost 9 bases, and 14 bases lay in between. The CDR3 coding sequence is TGCGCCAGCAGCGAAGGGTCCTCCGGTTCACCCCTCCACTTT. It specifies CASSEGSSGSPLHF.

The chain is built from TRBV19 and TRBJ1-3; 8 nucleotides agree with TRBD1. The length of the CDR3 is 18 residues. V lost 10 bases and J lost 0; bases outside the gene matches: 17. CDR1 LNHDA and CDR2 SQIVND come from the germline V gene (reference sequence). Written as DNA, the CDR3 is TGTGCCACCTCTAAAGGGACAGGTTTCACTCTCTCTGGAAACACCATATATTTT. Translation gives CATSKGTGFTLSGNTIYF.

The rearrangement uses TRBV5-1 and TRBJ2-7; TRBD2 aligns across 7 bases. The CDR3 consists of 14 residues. V lost 0 bases and J lost 4; bases outside the gene matches: 4. In germline, CDR1 is SGHRS, CDR2 YFSETQ. CDR3 region: CASSLGGSGYEQYF. The CDR3 bases are TGCGCCAGCAGCTTGGGTGGTAGCGGGTACGAGCAGTACTTC.

The rearrangement uses TRBV10-2 and TRBJ2-7, with 9 bases that match TRBD1. V gave up 6 bases and J gave up 5 bases; unmatched junction bases: 5. The CDR3 contains 13 residues. The V gene's germline CDR1 is WSHSY and CDR2 SAAADI. In DNA, the CDR3 is TGCGCCAGCAGGAGGACAGGGGTGAACGAGCAGTACTTC. Amino acids: CASRRTGVNEQYF.

This chain joins TRBV27 and TRBJ2-7; 9 bases are a match to TRBD2. CDR1 is MNHEY and CDR2 is SMNVEV in the germline V gene (reference sequence). The CDR3 is 15 residues long. Trimming at V came to 5 bases and at J to 5 bases, leaving 10 bases not matched to a gene. The CDR3 sequence: CASSMSGTSPHEQYF. The CDR3 nucleotides read TGTGCCAGCAGTATGTCCGGGACTAGCCCCCACGAGCAGTACTTC.

The V and J genes are TRBV10-3 and TRBJ1-1, with 7 bases fitting TRBD1. Germline V CDR1 and CDR2: ENHRY, SYGVKD. The CDR3 extends over 14 amino acids. V was clipped by 2 bases and J by 4 bases; unmatched bases: 4. The CDR3 bases are TGTGCCATCAGTGAGCAGGGGGGTAGCACTGAAGCTTTCTTT. This translates into CAISEQGGSTEAFF.

The V and J genes are TRBV28 and TRBJ1-5; D is unclear. Germline V gene lookup returns CDR1 MDHEN and CDR2 SYDVKM. This CDR3 contains 12 residues. The V and J ends lost 5 bases and 7 bases respectively, with 9 bases between them. This chain's CDR3 is CASSPSWQPQHF. CDR3 nucleotide sequence: TGTGCCAGCAGTCCTTCTTGGCAGCCCCAGCATTTT.

In its sample, this clone ranks as medium-sized. J is TRBJ2-1 and V is TRBV5-6; possibly TRBD2 for D (5 bases). Germline CDR1 is SGHDT and CDR2 is YYEEEE. This CDR3 contains 12 residues. With 0 bases removed from V and 9 bases from J, the gap between germline ends came to 7 bases. CDR3 loop: CASSLAAGEQFF. The CDR3 DNA reads as TGTGCCAGCAGCTTGGCCGCGGGTGAGCAGTTCTTC.

The rearrangement uses TRBV19 and TRBJ2-3; D is perhaps TRBD2 (6 bases). V was pared by 5 bases and J by 6 bases, with 12 bases between. The CDR3 consists of 13 residues. Germline assignment: CDR1 LNHDA and CDR2 SQIVND (reference sequence). CDR3 sequence reads: CASSQLRGDTQYF. CDR3 nucleotides: TGTGCCAGTAGTCAGCTCCGGGGGGATACGCAGTATTTT.

The chain has TRBV19 and TRBJ2-7; TRBD1 might be the D (6 bases). The germline V gene encodes CDR1 LNHDA and CDR2 SQIVND (reference sequence). V lost 2 bases and J lost 3, with 11 bases in between. The CDR3 is made up of 14 amino acids. The CDR3 here is CASSIQGLGYEQYF. In nucleotides, the CDR3 is TGTGCCAGTAGTATACAGGGGCTGGGCTACGAGCAGTACTTC.

The gene calls are TRBV6-5 and TRBJ2-2; a possible D gene is TRBD2 (7 bases). The CDR3 extends over 14 amino acids. Germline V gives CDR1 MNHEY, CDR2 SVGAGI. Trimming cost V 6 bases and J 5 bases, with 13 bases left between them. CDR3 in amino acids: CASRLGGRTGELFF. Written as DNA, the CDR3 is TGTGCCAGCAGACTGGGGGGGCGGACCGGGGAGCTGTTTTTT.

The CDR3 nucleotides are TGTGCCAGTAGAGACATTAAAGAGGCCTTCCGGAGCGAGCAGTACTTC. Translation gives CASRDIKEAFRSEQYF. The gene calls are TRBV19 and TRBJ2-7; D not resolved. Deletions cut 6 bases from V and 6 bases from J, with 24 bases between. The CDR3 is 16 amino acids. Germline CDR1 is LNHDA and CDR2 is SQIVND (reference sequence).

The chain employs TRBV19 and TRBJ1-6, with unresolved D. CDR1 is LNHDA, CDR2 SQIVND, per germline (reference sequence). The CDR3 extends over 14 amino acids. V lost 0 bases and J lost 8, with 8 bases in between. The CDR3 spells CASSIDYGDSPLHF. The CDR3 DNA follows: TGTGCCAGTAGTATAGACTATGGGGATTCACCCCTCCACTTT.

This clone came up a few times. J is TRBJ2-7 and V is TRBV18; D possibly corresponds to TRBD2 (6 bases). Germline V gene lookup returns CDR1 KGHSH and CDR2 LQKENI. V lost 5 bases and J lost 7, with 15 bases in between. The CDR3 is made up of 13 amino acids. The CDR3 coding sequence is TGTGCCAGCTCAGAACCGGGAGCCGGGGAGCAGTACTTC. Translating gives CASSEPGAGEQYF.

This clone was observed a single time. The V gene is TRBV6-6, the J gene TRBJ1-1; TRBD1 is a possible D gene (5 bases). CDR1 and CDR2 from the germline V gene are MNHNY and SVGAGI (reference sequence). This CDR3 comprises 15 residues. The V and J ends lost 7 bases and 1 base respectively, with 16 bases between them. CDR3 sequence: CASINLRGANTEAFF. The CDR3 DNA follows: TGTGCCAGCATAAATCTAAGGGGTGCGAACACTGAAGCTTTCTTT.

V gene TRBV2 combines with J gene TRBJ1-3; a weak D match, TRBD1 (5 bases). The CDR3 spans 17 residues. Germline-derived CDR1 and CDR2 are SNHLY and FYNNEI. V was clipped by 2 bases and J by 0 bases, with 14 bases between them. The CDR3 DNA is TGTGCCAGCAGTGAATACCGGGGGTTGAGCTCTGGAAACACCATATATTTT. The encoded protein is CASSEYRGLSSGNTIYF.

The V and J genes are TRBV19 and TRBJ2-1, with D unresolved. The germline CDR1 and CDR2 sequences are LNHDA and SQIVND (reference sequence). V lost 10 bases to trimming and J lost 9 bases, with 19 bases between them. This CDR3 is 13 amino acids long. As DNA, the CDR3 is TGTGCCACCACACCGGGTGGACGTCCTGAGCAGTTCTTC. As protein: CATTPGGRPEQFF.

The V and J genes are TRBV4-3 and TRBJ2-1; D remains unclear. CDR3 length equals 16 residues. Germline V gene lookup returns CDR1 LGHNA and CDR2 YSLEER. Trimming pared 0 bases from V and 2 bases from J, leaving 11 bases between. The CDR3 DNA is TGCGCCAGCAGCCAAGACCTACAAAGGACCTACAATGAGCAGTTCTTC. Its translation: CASSQDLQRTYNEQFF.

J is TRBJ2-3 and V is TRBV5-1; 14 bases match TRBD2. Trimming at V came to 2 bases and at J to 4 bases, leaving 15 bases not matched to a gene. Germline V gene data show CDR1 as SGHRS and CDR2 as YFSETQ. This CDR3 is 20 amino acids long. The CDR3 DNA is TGCGCCAGCAGCTTCCCAGGGCTGGGGACTAGCGGGAGCGGTGCAGATACGCAGTATTTT. Translated, it gives CASSFPGLGTSGSGADTQYF.

The rearrangement links TRBV6-5 to TRBJ2-4, with D possibly TRBD1 on 6 matching bases. V shed 2 bases and J shed 15 bases, with 11 bases lying between them. The CDR3 is 11 amino acids. The germline gives CDR1 MNHEY, CDR2 SVGAGI. The CDR3 reads CASSYLDRMYF. The CDR3 nucleotides are TGTGCCAGCAGTTACCTTGACAGGATGTACTTC.